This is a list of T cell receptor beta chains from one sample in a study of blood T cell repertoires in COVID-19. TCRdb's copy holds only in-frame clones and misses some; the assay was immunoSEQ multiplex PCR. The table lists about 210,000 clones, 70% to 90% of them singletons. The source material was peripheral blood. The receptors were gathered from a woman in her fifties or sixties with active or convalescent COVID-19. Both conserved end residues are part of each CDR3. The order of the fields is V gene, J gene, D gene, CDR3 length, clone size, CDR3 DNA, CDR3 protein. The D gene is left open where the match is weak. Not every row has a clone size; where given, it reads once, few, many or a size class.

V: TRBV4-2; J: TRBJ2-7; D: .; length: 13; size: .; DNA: TGTGCCAGCAGCCAAGATGGGGCGGGGGAGCAGTACTTC; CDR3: CASSQDGAGEQYF
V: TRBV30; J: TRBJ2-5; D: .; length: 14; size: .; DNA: TGTGCCTGTTCTCTCGCGGTGTACCAAGAGACCCAGTACTTC; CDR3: CACSLAVYQETQYF
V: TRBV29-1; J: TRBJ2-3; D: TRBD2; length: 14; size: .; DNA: TGCAGCCTCCGGGGAGGGACCACTACAGATACGCAGTATTTT; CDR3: CSLRGGTTTDTQYF
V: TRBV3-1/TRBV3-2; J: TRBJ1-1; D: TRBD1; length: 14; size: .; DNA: TGTGCCAGCAGCTTACAGGGGGCGGACACTGAAGCTTTCTTT; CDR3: CASSLQGADTEAFF
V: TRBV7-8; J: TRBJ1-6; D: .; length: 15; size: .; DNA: TGTGCCAGCAGCTTGGGGATGGGGCCACCTTCACCCCTCCACTTT; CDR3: CASSLGMGPPSPLHF
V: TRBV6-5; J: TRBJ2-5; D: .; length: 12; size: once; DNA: TGTGCCAGCAGCCAGGGGCTCGAGACCCAGTACTTC; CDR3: CASSQGLETQYF
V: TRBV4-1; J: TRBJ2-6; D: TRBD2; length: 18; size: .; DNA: TGCGCCAGCAGCCAAGTCCTAGCGGGAGCCGGAGGGGCCAACGTCCTGACTTTC; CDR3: CASSQVLAGAGGANVLTF
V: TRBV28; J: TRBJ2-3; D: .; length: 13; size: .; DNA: TGTGCCAGCAGCCTATACCAACCAGATACGCAGTATTTT; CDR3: CASSLYQPDTQYF
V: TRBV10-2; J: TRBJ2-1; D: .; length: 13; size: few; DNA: TGCGCCACCAAAACGAGCTCCTACAATGAGCAGTTCTTC; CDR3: CATKTSSYNEQFF
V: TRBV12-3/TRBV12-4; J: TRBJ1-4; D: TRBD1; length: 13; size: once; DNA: TGTGCCAGCGCGACAGGGGATAATGAAAAACTGTTTTTT; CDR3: CASATGDNEKLFF
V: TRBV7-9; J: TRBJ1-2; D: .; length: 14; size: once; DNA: TGTGCCAGCAGCTTAGGGCAGGGTGACTATGGCTACACCTTC; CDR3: CASSLGQGDYGYTF
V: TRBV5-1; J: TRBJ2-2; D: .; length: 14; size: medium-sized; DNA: TGCGCCAGCAGCCCGACAGATAACACCGGGGAGCTGTTTTTT; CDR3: CASSPTDNTGELFF
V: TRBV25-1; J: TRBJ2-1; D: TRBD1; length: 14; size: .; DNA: TGTGCCAGCAGTGACCCCGGGACAGGGAATGAGCAGTTCTTC; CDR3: CASSDPGTGNEQFF
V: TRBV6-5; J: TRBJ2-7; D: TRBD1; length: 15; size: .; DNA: TGTGCCAGCAGTCCTGACAGGGCTAGCTCCTACGAGCAGTACTTC; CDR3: CASSPDRASSYEQYF
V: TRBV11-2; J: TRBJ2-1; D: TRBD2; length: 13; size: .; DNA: TGTGCCAGTAAACTAGCGGGACAGGATGAGCAGTTCTTC; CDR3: CASKLAGQDEQFF
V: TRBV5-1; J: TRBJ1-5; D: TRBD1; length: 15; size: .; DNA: TGCGCCAGCAGCTTGGCCAGGGGGGTAGATCAGCCCCAGCATTTT; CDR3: CASSLARGVDQPQHF
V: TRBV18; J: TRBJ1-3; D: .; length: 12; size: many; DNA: TGTGCCAGCTCTGGAGAAGGAAACACCATATATTTT; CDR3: CASSGEGNTIYF
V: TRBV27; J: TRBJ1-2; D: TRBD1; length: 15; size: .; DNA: TGTGCCAGCAGTCTCGGACAGGGGGTTTACTATGGCTACACCTTC; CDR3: CASSLGQGVYYGYTF
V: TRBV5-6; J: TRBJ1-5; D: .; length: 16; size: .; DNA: TGTGCCAGCAGCTCGCGAGGGGGGGGCGGCAATCAGCCCCAGCATTTT; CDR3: CASSSRGGGGNQPQHF
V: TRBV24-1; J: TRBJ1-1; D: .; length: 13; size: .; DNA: TGTGCCACCAGTGATTCGCCACAGGGAGAGGCTTTCTTT; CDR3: CATSDSPQGEAFF
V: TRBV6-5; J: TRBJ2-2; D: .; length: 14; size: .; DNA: TGTGCCACCTCGGTGGGGGACTACACCGGGGAGCTGTTTTTT; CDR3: CATSVGDYTGELFF
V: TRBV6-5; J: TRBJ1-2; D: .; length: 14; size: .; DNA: TGTGCCAGCAGCCTTCTTGGAGGGAGGTATGGCTACACCTTC; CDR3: CASSLLGGRYGYTF